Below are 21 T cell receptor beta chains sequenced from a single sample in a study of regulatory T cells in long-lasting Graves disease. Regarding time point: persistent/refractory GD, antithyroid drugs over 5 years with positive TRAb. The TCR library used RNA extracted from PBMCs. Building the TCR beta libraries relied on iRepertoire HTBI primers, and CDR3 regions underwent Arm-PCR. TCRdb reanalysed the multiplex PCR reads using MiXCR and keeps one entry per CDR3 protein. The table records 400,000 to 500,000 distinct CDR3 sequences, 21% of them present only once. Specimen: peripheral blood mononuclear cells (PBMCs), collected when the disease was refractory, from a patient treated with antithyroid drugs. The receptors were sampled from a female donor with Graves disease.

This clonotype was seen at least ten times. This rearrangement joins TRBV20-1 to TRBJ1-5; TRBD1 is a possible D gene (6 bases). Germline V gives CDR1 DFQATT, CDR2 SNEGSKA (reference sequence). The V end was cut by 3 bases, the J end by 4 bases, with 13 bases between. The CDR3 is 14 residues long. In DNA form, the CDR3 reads TGCAGTGCTAGGGTAGGACAGTATAATCAGCCCCAGCATTTT. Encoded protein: CSARVGQYNQPQHF.

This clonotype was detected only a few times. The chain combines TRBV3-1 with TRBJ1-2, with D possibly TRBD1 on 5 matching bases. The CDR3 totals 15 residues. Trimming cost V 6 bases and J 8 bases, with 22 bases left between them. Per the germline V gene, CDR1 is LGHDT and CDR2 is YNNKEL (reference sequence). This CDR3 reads CASSDHRDLRYGYTF. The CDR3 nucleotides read TGTGCCAGCAGTGACCATAGGGACCTTCGCTACGGCTACACCTTC. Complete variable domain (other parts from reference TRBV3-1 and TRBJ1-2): DTAVSQTPKYLVTQMGNDKSIKCEQNLGHDTMYWYKQDSKKFLKIMFSYNNKELIINETVPNRFSPKSPDKAHLNLHINSLELGDSAVYFCASSDHRDLRYGYTFGSGTRLTVV.

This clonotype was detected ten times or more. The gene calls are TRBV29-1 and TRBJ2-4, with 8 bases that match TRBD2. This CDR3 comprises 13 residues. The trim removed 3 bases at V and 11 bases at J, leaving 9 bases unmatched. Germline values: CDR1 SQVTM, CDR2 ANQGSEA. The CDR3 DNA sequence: TGCAGCGTTGAGGTAGTTGCCGGGGGGGTTCAGTACTTC. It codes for CSVEVVAGGVQYF.

In nucleotides, the CDR3 is TGTGCCAGCAGCCAAGACTCGCTCGGTTATAGGGTGAGCAATCAGCCCCAGCATTTT. Protein sequence: CASSQDSLGYRVSNQPQHF. The rearrangement joins TRBV14 to TRBJ1-5; D unresolved. Germline CDR1 and CDR2: SGHDN and FVKESK. V was shortened by 0 bases and J by 1 base, with 19 bases between the two germline ends. This CDR3 contains 19 residues. The full variable domain, rest sourced from reference TRBV14 and TRBJ1-5, is EAGVTQFPSHSVIEKGQTVTLRCDPISGHDNLYWYRRVMGKEIKFLLHFVKESKQDESGMPNNRFLAERTGGTYSTLKVQPAELEDSGVYFCASSQDSLGYRVSNQPQHFGDGTRLSIL.

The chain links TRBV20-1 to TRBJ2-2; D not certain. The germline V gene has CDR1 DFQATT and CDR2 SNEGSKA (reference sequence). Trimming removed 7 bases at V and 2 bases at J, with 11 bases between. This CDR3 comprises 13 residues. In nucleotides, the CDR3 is TGCAGTGTTGAGACTGCAAACACCGGGGAGCTGTTTTTT. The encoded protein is CSVETANTGELFF.

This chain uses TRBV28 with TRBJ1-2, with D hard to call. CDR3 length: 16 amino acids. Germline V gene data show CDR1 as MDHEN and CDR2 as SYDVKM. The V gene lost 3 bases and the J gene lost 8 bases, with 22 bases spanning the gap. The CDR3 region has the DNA TGTGCCAGCAGTTTTTCCCAATCCCAAGGGTCCTACGGCTACACCTTC. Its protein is CASSFSQSQGSYGYTF.

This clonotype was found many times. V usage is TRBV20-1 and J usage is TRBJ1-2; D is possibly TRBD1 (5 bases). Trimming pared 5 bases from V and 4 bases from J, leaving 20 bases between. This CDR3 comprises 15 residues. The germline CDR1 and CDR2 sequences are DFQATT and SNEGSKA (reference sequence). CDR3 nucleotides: TGCAGTGCTCTGGGAGCCTCGGACAACTCCTATGGCTACACCTTC. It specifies CSALGASDNSYGYTF.

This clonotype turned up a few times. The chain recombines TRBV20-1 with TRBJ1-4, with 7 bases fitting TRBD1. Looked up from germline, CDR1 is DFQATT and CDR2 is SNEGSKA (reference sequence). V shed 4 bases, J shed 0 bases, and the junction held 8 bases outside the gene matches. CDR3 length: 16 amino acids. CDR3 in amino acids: CSATHGTVATNEKLFF. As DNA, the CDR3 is TGCAGTGCTACCCATGGGACAGTTGCAACTAATGAAAAACTGTTTTTT.

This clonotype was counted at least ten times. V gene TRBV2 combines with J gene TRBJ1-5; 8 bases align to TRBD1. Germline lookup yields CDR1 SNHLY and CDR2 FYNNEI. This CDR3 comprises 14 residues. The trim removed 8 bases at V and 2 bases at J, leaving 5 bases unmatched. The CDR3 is CASGLTGGNQPQHF. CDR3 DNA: TGTGCCAGCGGATTGACAGGGGGCAATCAGCCCCAGCATTTT.

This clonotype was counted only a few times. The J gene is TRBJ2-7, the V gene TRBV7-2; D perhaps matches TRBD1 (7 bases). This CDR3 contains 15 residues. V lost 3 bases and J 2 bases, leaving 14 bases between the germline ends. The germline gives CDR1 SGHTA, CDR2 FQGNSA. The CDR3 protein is CASSLAGGITYEQYF. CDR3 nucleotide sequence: TGTGCCAGCAGCTTGGCAGGGGGGATAACCTACGAGCAGTACTTC.

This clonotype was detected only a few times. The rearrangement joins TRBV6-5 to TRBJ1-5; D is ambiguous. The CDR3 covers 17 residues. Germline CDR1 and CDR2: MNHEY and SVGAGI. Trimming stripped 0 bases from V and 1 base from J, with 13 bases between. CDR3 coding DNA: TGTGCCAGCAGTTACTCTCCTGCCCGTGTGAGCAATCAGCCCCAGCATTTT. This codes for CASSYSPARVSNQPQHF.

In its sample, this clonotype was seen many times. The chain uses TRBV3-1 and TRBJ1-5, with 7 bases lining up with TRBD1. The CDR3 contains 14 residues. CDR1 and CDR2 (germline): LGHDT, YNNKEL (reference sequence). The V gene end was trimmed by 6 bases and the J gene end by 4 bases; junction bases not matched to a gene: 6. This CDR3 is CASSPGQLNQPQHF. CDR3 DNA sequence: TGTGCCAGCAGTCCGGGACAGCTTAATCAGCCCCAGCATTTT.

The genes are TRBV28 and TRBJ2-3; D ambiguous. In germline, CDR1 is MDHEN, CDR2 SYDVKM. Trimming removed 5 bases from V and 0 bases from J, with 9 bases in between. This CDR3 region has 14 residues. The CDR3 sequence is CASSAKRSTDTQYF. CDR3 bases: TGTGCCAGCAGTGCCAAGCGAAGCACAGATACGCAGTATTTT. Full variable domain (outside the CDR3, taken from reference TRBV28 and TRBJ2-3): DVKVTQSSRYLVKRTGEKVFLECVQDMDHENMFWYRQDPGLGLRLIYFSYDVKMKEKGDIPEGYSVSREKKERFSLILESASTNQTSMYLCASSAKRSTDTQYFGPGTRLTVL.

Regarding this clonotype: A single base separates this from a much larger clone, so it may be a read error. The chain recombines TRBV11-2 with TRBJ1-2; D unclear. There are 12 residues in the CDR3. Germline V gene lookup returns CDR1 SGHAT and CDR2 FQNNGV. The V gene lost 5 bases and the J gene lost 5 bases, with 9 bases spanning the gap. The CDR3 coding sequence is TGTGCCAGCAGCCATGTAGGGTATGGCTACACCTTC. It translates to CASSHVGYGYTF.

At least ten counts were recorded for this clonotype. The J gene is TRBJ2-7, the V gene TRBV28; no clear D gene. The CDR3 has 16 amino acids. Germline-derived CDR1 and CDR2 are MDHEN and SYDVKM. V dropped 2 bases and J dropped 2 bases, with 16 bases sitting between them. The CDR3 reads CASSLLQSENPYEQYF. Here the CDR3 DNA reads TGTGCCAGCAGTTTACTCCAGAGCGAGAACCCCTACGAGCAGTACTTC.

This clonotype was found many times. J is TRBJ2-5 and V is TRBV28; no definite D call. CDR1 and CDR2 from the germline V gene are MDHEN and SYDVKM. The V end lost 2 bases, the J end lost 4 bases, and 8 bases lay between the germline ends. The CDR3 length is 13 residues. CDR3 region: CASSLGQLETQYF. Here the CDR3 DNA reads TGTGCCAGCAGTTTAGGGCAGCTAGAGACCCAGTACTTC.

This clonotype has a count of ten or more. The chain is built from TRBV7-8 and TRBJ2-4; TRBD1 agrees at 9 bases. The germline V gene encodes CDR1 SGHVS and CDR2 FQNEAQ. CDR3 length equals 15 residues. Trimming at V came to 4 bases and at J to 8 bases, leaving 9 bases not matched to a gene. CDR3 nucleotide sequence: TGTGCCAGCAGCTCGGGACAGGGAGTTTTTTACATTCAGTACTTC. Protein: CASSSGQGVFYIQYF. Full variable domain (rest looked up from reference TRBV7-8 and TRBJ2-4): GAGVSQSPRYKVAKRGQDVALRCDPISGHVSLFWYQQALGQGPEFLTYFQNEAQLDKSGLPSDRFFAERPEGSVSTLKIQRTQQEDSAVYLCASSSGQGVFYIQYFGAGTRLSVL.

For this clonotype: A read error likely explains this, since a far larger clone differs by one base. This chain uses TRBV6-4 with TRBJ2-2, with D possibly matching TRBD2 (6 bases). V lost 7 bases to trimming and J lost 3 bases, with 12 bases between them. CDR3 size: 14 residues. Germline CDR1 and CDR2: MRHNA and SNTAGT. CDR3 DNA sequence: TGTGCCAGCATGAGGGCTAGCGACACCGGGGAGCTGTTTTTT. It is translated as CASMRASDTGELFF.

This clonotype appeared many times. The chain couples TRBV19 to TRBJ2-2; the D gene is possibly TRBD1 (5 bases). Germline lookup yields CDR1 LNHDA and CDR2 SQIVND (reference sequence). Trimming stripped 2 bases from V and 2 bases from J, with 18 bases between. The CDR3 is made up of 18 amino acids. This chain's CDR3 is CASSITIIRAPNTGELFF. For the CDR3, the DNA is TGTGCCAGTAGTATAACAATCATCAGGGCTCCCAACACCGGGGAGCTGTTTTTT.

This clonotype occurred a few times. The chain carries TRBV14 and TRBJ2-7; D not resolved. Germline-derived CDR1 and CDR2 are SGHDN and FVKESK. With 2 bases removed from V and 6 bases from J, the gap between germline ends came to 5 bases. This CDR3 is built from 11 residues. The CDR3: CASSQPREQYF. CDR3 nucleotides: TGTGCCAGCAGCCAACCCCGCGAGCAGTACTTC.

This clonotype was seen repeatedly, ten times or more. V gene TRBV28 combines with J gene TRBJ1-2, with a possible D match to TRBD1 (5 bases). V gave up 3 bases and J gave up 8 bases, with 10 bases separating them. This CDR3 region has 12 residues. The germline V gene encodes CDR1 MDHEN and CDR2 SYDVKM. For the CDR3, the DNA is TGTGCCAGCAGTTTTGGACAATACGGCTACACCTTC. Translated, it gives CASSFGQYGYTF.